These 31 T cell receptor beta chains were sequenced from one sample in a study of tumor-infiltrating lymphocytes in glioblastoma multiforme. TCR beta libraries were built from RNA through three nested multiplex PCR rounds using modified ARM-PCR. Each CDR3 protein gets one entry after TCRdb re-called the multiplex PCR reads with MiXCR. The sample shows just under 20,000 distinct CDR3 sequences, 65% to 75% of them seen only once. Input material: peripheral blood. The receptors come from a male donor with glioblastoma.

This rearrangement joins TRBV20-1 to TRBJ2-1; D is uncertain. Trimming left V 5 bases short and J 3 bases short, with 14 bases between. In germline, CDR1 is DFQATT, CDR2 SNEGSKA (reference sequence). This CDR3 has 14 residues. This chain's CDR3 is CSARNRVDYNEQFF. The CDR3 DNA reads as TGCAGTGCTCGGAATCGGGTAGACTACAATGAGCAGTTCTTC.

The rearrangement joins TRBV11-3 to TRBJ2-3, with a possible D match to TRBD2 (6 bases). Germline V gene sequence: CDR1 SGHNT, CDR2 YENEEA. With 10 bases removed from V and 2 bases from J, the gap between germline ends came to 16 bases. The CDR3 runs 14 residues. The DNA for the CDR3 is TGTGCCACCACACCGGGCGGGAACACAGATACGCAGTATTTT. Translating it yields CATTPGGNTDTQYF. Full variable domain (remainder filled in from reference TRBV11-3 and TRBJ2-3): EAGVVQSPRYKIIEKKQPVAFWCNPISGHNTLYWYLQNLGQGPELLIRYENEEAVDDSQLPKDRFSAERLKGVDSTLKIQPAELGDSAVYLCATTPGGNTDTQYFGPGTRLTVL.

The rearrangement uses TRBV12-3 or TRBV12-4 and TRBJ1-4, with D possibly matching TRBD1 (5 bases). With 7 bases removed from V and 9 bases from J, the gap between germline ends came to 21 bases. CDR3 length equals 15 residues. This CDR3 reads CASNKGKGTPQKLFF. The CDR3 DNA reads TGTGCCAGCAACAAGGGGAAGGGGACTCCTCAAAAACTGTTTTTT.

This clonotype showed up many times. This rearrangement joins TRBV29-1 to TRBJ2-3; D is possibly TRBD1 (6 bases). CDR1 and CDR2 (germline): SQVTM, ANQGSEA. With 6 bases removed from V and 5 bases from J, the gap between germline ends came to 21 bases. The CDR3 covers 15 residues. CDR3 DNA: TGCAGCGTCCGATACTTCAGGGGATCTGAAGATACGCAGTATTTT. Translation gives CSVRYFRGSEDTQYF.

By its share, this clonotype is medium-sized. The V and J genes are TRBV5-5 and TRBJ1-2; possible D gene TRBD1, 5 bases. This CDR3 spans 13 amino acids. Trimming shortened V by 3 bases and J by 3 bases, and 9 bases separated the two germline ends. Germline V gives CDR1 SGHKS, CDR2 YYEKEE (reference sequence). The CDR3 DNA sequence: TGTGCCAGCAGCTCAGGACACCACTATGGCTACACCTTC. Amino acids: CASSSGHHYGYTF.

For this clonotype: Mismatch with germline at one junction end may stem from a read error. The chain links TRBV6-2 or TRBV6-3 to TRBJ2-7; the match to TRBD2 covers 8 bases. CDR1 is MNHEY and CDR2 is SVGEGT in the germline V gene. CDR3 length equals 15 residues. CDR3 nucleotides: TGCGCCAGCAGTTATTCCAGCGGGAGTCCCAACGAGCAGTACTTC. Translating it yields CASSYSSGSPNEQYF.

This clonotype was seen at least ten times. V gene TRBV5-4 combines with J gene TRBJ2-7; 11 nucleotides line up with TRBD2. The CDR3 extends over 15 amino acids. Germline V gives CDR1 SGHNT, CDR2 YYREEE (reference sequence). V lost 0 bases and J lost 5; bases outside the gene matches: 4. The CDR3 loop reads CASSLGGTSGNEQYF. As DNA, the CDR3 is TGTGCCAGCAGCTTGGGTGGGACTAGCGGAAACGAGCAGTACTTC.

This clonotype has a handful of counts. The chain uses TRBV28 and TRBJ1-6; the D is unclear. CDR3 size: 12 residues. Germline-derived CDR1 and CDR2 are MDHEN and SYDVKM. The V end was cut by 6 bases, the J end by 10 bases, with 10 bases between. The CDR3 spells CASRSGSSPLHF. The CDR3 DNA sequence: TGTGCCAGCAGATCAGGATCCTCACCCCTCCACTTT.

Points on this clonotype: At one boundary the junction diverges from the germline segment, which might be a read error. The chain has TRBV11-2 and TRBJ2-7; D uncertain. Germline V gene data show CDR1 as SGHAT and CDR2 as FQNNGV. This CDR3 comprises 15 residues. In DNA, the CDR3 is TGTGCCAGTAGCTTGGACCTGAGTCTCTCCTACGAGCAGTACTTC. This codes for CASSLDLSLSYEQYF.

V is TRBV7-9 and J is TRBJ2-7; D is ambiguous. This CDR3 is built from 16 residues. CDR1 and CDR2 from the germline V gene are SEHNR and FQNEAQ (reference sequence). Trimming took 0 bases from V and 1 from J, leaving 13 bases between them. The CDR3 reads CASSLASIVGSYEQYF. CDR3 sequence (DNA): TGTGCCAGCAGCTTAGCTTCTATAGTAGGGTCCTACGAGCAGTACTTC.

For this clonotype: The germline gene is not matched at one end of the junction; a read error may be the cause. The genes are TRBV11-2 and TRBJ1-4; 11 positions agree with TRBD1. In germline, CDR1 is SGHAT, CDR2 FQNNGV. The CDR3 runs 15 residues. The CDR3 region is CASSLEWTGGEKLVF. The DNA for the CDR3 is TGTGCCAGCAGCTTAGAGTGGACAGGGGGCGAAAAACTGGTTTTT.

This clonotype was picked up a small number of times. This chain uses TRBV12-3 or TRBV12-4 with TRBJ1-6, with D possibly TRBD1 on 5 matching bases. Trimming cost V 5 bases and J 9 bases, with 8 bases left between them. This CDR3 has 12 amino acids. CDR3 DNA: TGTGCCAGCAGTCAGGGTTCTTCACCCCTCCACTTT. Protein sequence: CASSQGSSPLHF.

There are many counts of this clonotype. V is TRBV10-3 and J is TRBJ1-2; 7 nucleotides align to TRBD1. The germline CDR1 and CDR2 sequences are ENHRY and SYGVKD. CDR3 length: 14 residues. V gave up 4 bases and J gave up 4 bases; unmatched junction bases: 6. This CDR3 reads CAISGDSSGYGYTF. The CDR3 DNA is TGTGCCATCAGTGGGGACAGCTCGGGCTATGGCTACACCTTC.

In the case of this clonotype: The junction and the germline gene differ at one end; a read error may be behind it. The chain recombines TRBV29-1 with TRBJ2-7; 9 nucleotides match TRBD1. This CDR3 spans 14 amino acids. Germline assignment: CDR1 SQVTM and CDR2 ANQGSEA. In nucleotides, the CDR3 is TGCAGCCTTGAACTCCGTGACAGGGGGTACGAGCAGTACTTC. This translates into CSLELRDRGYEQYF.

Points on this clonotype: Compared with germline, one end of the junction differs, possibly owing to a read error. The chain combines TRBV11-2 with TRBJ2-7; TRBD2 is a possible D gene (6 bases). The CDR3 contains 17 residues. Germline values: CDR1 SGHAT, CDR2 FQNNGV. CDR3 residues: CTSILARHPSGVHEQYF. The CDR3 nucleotides are TGTACCAGCATCTTAGCCCGACACCCCTCGGGGGTCCATGAGCAGTACTTC.

Note on this clonotype: The conserved phenylalanine or tryptophan is not found at the CDR3 terminus, so this likely reflects a read error. No DNA is shown, since the ends of the CDR3 on it are uncertain; the CDR3 is the one TCRdb lists. V usage is TRBV11-1 and J usage is TRBJ2-1; TRBD2, as called in the table, went unchecked against the DNA. Germline CDR1 reads SGHAT; CDR2 reads FQDESV (reference sequence). The CDR3 is 14 residues long, counting both termini. The CDR3 reads CASGKSGSWNEQSL.

This clonotype was observed a few times. The V gene is TRBV12-3 or TRBV12-4, the J gene TRBJ2-7; D is uncertain. There are 14 residues in the CDR3. Trimming took off 6 bases at V and 0 bases at J, with 12 bases between the two ends. CDR3 DNA: TGTGCCAGCAGCCCAGGTGGAGTCTCCTACGAGCAGTACTTC. It specifies CASSPGGVSYEQYF.

V is TRBV29-1 and J is TRBJ1-5; D remains ambiguous. The CDR3 extends over 12 amino acids. Germline CDR1 is SQVTM and CDR2 is ANQGSEA. The CDR3 region has the DNA TGCGGCGCCTCAGGTACTTGGCAGCCCCAGCATTTT. It codes for CGASGTWQPQHF.

The rearrangement links TRBV29-1 to TRBJ2-5, with D perhaps matching TRBD1 (7 bases). The V end lost 4 bases, the J end lost 4 bases, and 16 bases lay between the germline ends. The CDR3 totals 14 residues. Germline CDR1 reads SQVTM; CDR2 reads ANQGSEA. CDR3 sequence: CSVVTGQEGETQYF. In nucleotides, the CDR3 is TGCAGCGTTGTAACAGGACAGGAGGGAGAGACCCAGTACTTC.

Note on this clonotype: This CDR3 fails to terminate in the conserved phenylalanine or tryptophan, so it likely reflects a read error. The chain joins TRBV11-2 to TRBJ2-1; D is unclear. Between the trimmed V and J ends, which lost 5 bases and 5 bases, there was a span of 13 bases. CDR3 size: 14 residues. CDR1 and CDR2 from the germline V gene are SGHAT and FQNNGV. The CDR3 here is CASSDSGMNNEQFL. The CDR3 DNA sequence: TGTGCCAGCAGCGACTCAGGAATGAACAATGAGCAGTTCTTA.

As regards this clonotype: Its ends do not fully match the called genes, so a read error is possible. The chain combines TRBV7-9 with TRBJ2-5; 7 nucleotides agree with TRBD2. CDR3 length: 14 residues. The V gene's germline CDR1 is SEHNR and CDR2 FQNEAQ (reference sequence). This CDR3 is CANSRYTSEETQYF. The CDR3 DNA is TGTGCCAACAGCCGTTATACTAGCGAAGAGACCCAGTACTTC.

This chain links TRBV20-1 with TRBJ2-7, with D possibly being TRBD2 (5 bases). Germline-derived CDR1 and CDR2 are DFQATT and SNEGSKA (reference sequence). The V gene lost 5 bases and the J gene lost 11 bases, with 16 bases spanning the gap. CDR3 size: 11 residues. The CDR3 region has the DNA TGCAGTGCTGCGGACGGCTACGGGGAGTACTTC. This translates into CSAADGYGEYF.

This clonotype came up many times. The chain uses TRBV28 and TRBJ2-5, with 7 bases fitting TRBD1. The ends lost 9 bases at V and 2 bases at J; junction bases unmatched: 6. The CDR3 is 13 residues long. Germline V gene sequence: CDR1 MDHEN, CDR2 SYDVKM. The CDR3 DNA is TGTGCCAGTCTCCGGGACAGTCAAGAGACCCAGTACTTC. Protein sequence: CASLRDSQETQYF.

This clonotype has a handful of counts. The V call is TRBV11-2, the J call TRBJ2-1; a weak D match, TRBD2 (6 bases). Between the trimmed V and J ends, which lost 4 bases and 2 bases, there was a span of 6 bases. The CDR3 extends over 13 amino acids. Germline-derived CDR1 and CDR2 are SGHAT and FQNNGV. The CDR3 is CASSSGAYNEQFF. The CDR3 bases are TGTGCCAGCAGCTCGGGGGCCTACAATGAGCAGTTCTTC. The full variable domain, its missing parts supplied by reference TRBV11-2 and TRBJ2-1, is EAGVAQSPRYKIIEKRQSVAFWCNPISGHATLYWYQQILGQGPKLLIQFQNNGVVDDSQLPKDRFSAERLKGVDSTLKIQPAKLEDSAVYLCASSSGAYNEQFFGPGTRLTVL.

The chain carries TRBV4-3 and TRBJ2-3, with 8 bases lining up with TRBD2. Germline V CDR1 and CDR2: LGHNA, YSLEER. CDR3 length: 12 residues. V gave up 9 bases and J gave up 6 bases; unmatched junction bases: 5. The CDR3 loop is CASRRLADTQYF. The CDR3 DNA reads TGCGCCAGTCGCAGACTAGCGGATACGCAGTATTTT.

In this sample, this clonotype turned up many times. The rearrangement joins TRBV10-3 to TRBJ1-3; D gene ambiguous. CDR3 length: 11 amino acids. The germline V gene has CDR1 ENHRY and CDR2 SYGVKD. Trimming stripped 7 bases from V and 2 bases from J, with 3 bases between. The CDR3 sequence: CAIIPGNTIYF. CDR3 nucleotide sequence: TGTGCCATCATACCTGGAAACACCATATATTTT.

The genes are TRBV11-2 and TRBJ2-7; a possible D gene is TRBD1 (5 bases). This CDR3 is 14 amino acids long. The V gene lost 8 bases and the J gene lost 1 base, with 15 bases spanning the gap. The V gene's germline CDR1 is SGHAT and CDR2 FQNNGV. The CDR3 nucleotides are TGTGCCAGCGCCCGTATGGCAGGGTCCTACGAGCAGTACTTC. Its translation: CASARMAGSYEQYF.

As regards this clonotype: A read error may produce the germline difference seen at one junction end. The chain couples TRBV11-2 to TRBJ2-2; D is possibly TRBD1 or TRBD2 (5 bases each). This CDR3 has 15 amino acids. CDR1 is SGHAT and CDR2 is FQNNGV in the germline V gene. The CDR3 DNA reads TGTGCCATCAGCTTAGTTTGGGGACGGGCCGGGGATTTGTTTTTT. As protein: CAISLVWGRAGDLFF.

This chain links TRBV11-2 with TRBJ2-5, with D possibly matching TRBD1 (6 bases). Germline V gene lookup returns CDR1 SGHAT and CDR2 FQNNGV. The CDR3 covers 16 residues. V lost 2 bases, J lost 8 bases, and 21 bases lay in between. CDR3 in DNA: TGTGCCAGCAGCTTACCAGGACAGCGGCTTAGGGATACCCAGTACTTC. Residues: CASSLPGQRLRDTQYF.

This clonotype was seen more than once but under ten times. One end of the junction fails to match germline, which may point to a read error. This CDR3 reads CSASGVGATITDTQCF. The CDR3 DNA reads as TGCAGTGCTAGTGGTGTCGGGGCTACTATCACAGATACGCAGTGTTTT. The V call is TRBV20-1, the J call TRBJ2-3; D assignment may be TRBD1 or TRBD2 (5 bases each). The CDR3 contains 16 residues. CDR1 DFQATT and CDR2 SNEGSKA come from the germline V gene (reference sequence).

This clonotype was found a few times. This chain connects TRBV11-1 to TRBJ1-3; D ambiguous. This CDR3 has 17 amino acids. V lost 5 bases, J lost 0 bases, and 17 bases lay in between. From germline, CDR1 is SGHAT and CDR2 FQDESV (reference sequence). CDR3 amino acids: CASSDLLMDGSGNTIYF. CDR3 sequence (DNA): TGTGCCAGCAGCGATTTACTTATGGACGGCTCTGGAAACACCATATATTTT.